This TCR beta chain emerged from a study of CD8+ T cells in alopecia areata. Study-level results: TCRs were shared less clearly across patients than in mice, possibly for HLA-related reasons.

The V end lost 6 bases, the J end lost 4 bases, and 15 bases lay between the germline ends. CDR3 length: 13 residues. The germline V gene encodes CDR1 SQVTM and CDR2 ANQGSEA. cDNA prepared by RNA extraction and subsequent reverse transcription served as the template for sequencing. Here immunoSEQ multiplex PCR was the method, and the copy in TCRdb shows in-frame clones only, minus some. This table holds some 120,000 clones, approximately 53% found once. A remark on this clone: Its matching antigen is unknown.

Source: CD4+ T cells sorted from blood, taken at week 0. J is TRBJ1-2 and V is TRBV29-1, with D possibly being TRBD1 (6 bases). This TCR came from a human donor with alopecia areata. DNA for the CDR3: TGCAGCGTCACCGGGGGGCGCGGCTATGGCTACACCTTC. This codes for CSVTGGRGYGYTF.